Sequencing of this TCR beta chain was carried out in a study of T cells after yellow fever vaccination. Overall study context: Researchers used SMART-Seq v4 Ultra Low Input to prepare fractions that had low cell numbers.

TCRdb re-analysed the 5' RACE reads in MiXCR, keeping a single row per CDR3 protein. The table lists about 340,000 distinct CDR3 sequences, 8.7% of them singletons. The study's findings and limits: Secondary responses were weaker yet peaked faster, day 5 versus 15. Booster samples showed a return of most primary-vaccination clones (under 98% CD4, about 88% CD8). Abundant clonotypes from the bulk population could have been carried over as contaminants into FACS-sorted repertoires.

V shed 3 bases and J 0 bases; nucleotides not matched to a gene: 8. The CDR3 loop spans 17 amino acids. CDR1 and CDR2 (germline): KGHSH, LQKENI. This clonotype occurred a few times. Antigen: not known. The input for sequencing was PBMCs, taken on the day of the first yellow fever vaccination. This clonotype was sampled from a man in his late teens or twenties who received the YFV17D yellow fever vaccine. The rearrangement uses TRBV18 and TRBJ1-3; TRBD1 matches 7 bases. CDR3 nucleotide sequence: TGTGCCAGCTCACCCGGGCCGACAGGGAACTCTGGAAACACCATATATTTT. Its translation is CASSPGPTGNSGNTIYF.